A selection of T cell receptor beta chains follows, all from one sample in a study of T cell clonotyping in hematopoietic cell transplantation. Clones were read by immunoSEQ multiplex PCR, and TCRdb kept only the in-frame ones, dropping some. The table has approximately 41,000 clones, 85% seen once. This specimen was peripheral blood mononuclear cells, taken before stem cell transplant. The receptor source for this set is a man between 60 and 70 years old with acute myeloid leukemia. Some clones in this sample may be carry-over from other donors' samples. Each CDR3 is given with its conserved first and last residue. D genes are given only for firm matches. The size field is filled for only some rows; it gives once, few, many or a size class.

V	size	J	D	DNA	CDR3
TRBV2	NA	TRBJ2-7	TRBD1	TGTGCCAGCTGGGACAGGTCAGTTCGCTACGAGCAGTACTTC	CASWDRSVRYEQYF
TRBV11-3	NA	TRBJ1-6	NA	TGTGCCAGCAGCTTATCTAATTCACCCCTCCACTTT	CASSLSNSPLHF
TRBV7-8	NA	TRBJ1-2	NA	TGTGCCAGCAGCGACTCTCAGGGGAACTATGGCTACACCTTC	CASSDSQGNYGYTF
TRBV6-5	few	TRBJ1-1	NA	TGTGCCAGCAGTTACCAGGAGGTTGGGACTGAAGCTTTCTTT	CASSYQEVGTEAFF
TRBV5-1	NA	TRBJ2-3	NA	TGCGCCAGCAGCTTGGGACTCACCGCTAGCACAGATACGCAGTATTTT	CASSLGLTASTDTQYF
TRBV11-2	NA	TRBJ1-4	NA	TGTGCCAGCAGCTTAGATCCGAACAGCCGGAATGAAAAACTGTTTTTT	CASSLDPNSRNEKLFF
TRBV4-3	NA	TRBJ2-2	NA	TGCGCCAGCAGCCAAGTGGCAGCCAGGGCGAACACCGGGGAGCTGTTTTTT	CASSQVAARANTGELFF
TRBV9	few	TRBJ2-7	TRBD1	TGTGCCAGCAGCGCCTCAGGACAGGACTACGAGCAGTACTTC	CASSASGQDYEQYF
TRBV30	NA	TRBJ1-2	NA	TGTGCCTGGAGTGGGCAAACGCCAGGCTACACCTTC	CAWSGQTPGYTF
TRBV4-1	NA	TRBJ2-2	TRBD1	TGCGCCAGCAGCCCAGAAGACAGGGGCGTTGACGGGGAGCTGTTTTTT	CASSPEDRGVDGELFF
TRBV19	NA	TRBJ1-5	NA	TGTGCCAGTACCCCGGGGTTCGGGGGTGGCAATCAGCCCCAGCATTTT	CASTPGFGGGNQPQHF
TRBV29-1	NA	TRBJ1-3	NA	TGCAGCGTTGAAGAGCACCCAGGGAGAGGTGGAAACACCATATATTTT	CSVEEHPGRGGNTIYF
TRBV19	NA	TRBJ1-1	NA	TGTGCCAGTAGTATGCCCCCGCCTCGTACTGAAGCTTTCTTT	CASSMPPPRTEAFF
TRBV4-3	NA	TRBJ2-7	NA	TGCGCCAGCAGCCCTGGGAGCTCCTACGAGCAGTACTTC	CASSPGSSYEQYF
TRBV4-3	few	TRBJ1-5	NA	TGCGCCAGCAGCCAAGGTGAAGGGGGGGCGTATCCCCAGCATTTT	CASSQGEGGAYPQHF
TRBV19	NA	TRBJ2-5	NA	TGTGCCAGTAGTATCCGTAACAGGGGAGGCGAGACCCAGTACTTC	CASSIRNRGGETQYF
TRBV5-1	NA	TRBJ2-3	TRBD2	TGCGCCAGCAGCAAATACCAGCGGGGGGGCAGTACAGATACGCAGTATTTT	CASSKYQRGGSTDTQYF
TRBV12-1	NA	TRBJ2-7	NA	TGTGCCAGCAGCTCCCGCCCCCACGAGCAGTACTTC	CASSSRPHEQYF
TRBV6-5	NA	TRBJ1-1	NA	TGTGCCAGCAGTTACTCGACAGAAAGCATGAACACTGAAGCTTTCTTT	CASSYSTESMNTEAFF
TRBV27	NA	TRBJ2-2	TRBD1	TGTGCCAGCAGAGTGGGGACAGAGGAGACCGGGGAGCTGTTTTTT	CASRVGTEETGELFF
TRBV6-1	NA	TRBJ1-2	TRBD1	TGTGCCAGCAGAATACAGGGGGTTGGGGATGGCTACACCTTC	CASRIQGVGDGYTF
TRBV30	NA	TRBJ1-5	NA	TGTGCCTGGAGTGTCGGGTCAGGGGACAATCAGCCCCAGCATTTT	CAWSVGSGDNQPQHF
TRBV5-4	NA	TRBJ2-3	NA	TGTGCCAGCAGCCCTCGGACGGGCACAGATACGCAGTATTTT	CASSPRTGTDTQYF